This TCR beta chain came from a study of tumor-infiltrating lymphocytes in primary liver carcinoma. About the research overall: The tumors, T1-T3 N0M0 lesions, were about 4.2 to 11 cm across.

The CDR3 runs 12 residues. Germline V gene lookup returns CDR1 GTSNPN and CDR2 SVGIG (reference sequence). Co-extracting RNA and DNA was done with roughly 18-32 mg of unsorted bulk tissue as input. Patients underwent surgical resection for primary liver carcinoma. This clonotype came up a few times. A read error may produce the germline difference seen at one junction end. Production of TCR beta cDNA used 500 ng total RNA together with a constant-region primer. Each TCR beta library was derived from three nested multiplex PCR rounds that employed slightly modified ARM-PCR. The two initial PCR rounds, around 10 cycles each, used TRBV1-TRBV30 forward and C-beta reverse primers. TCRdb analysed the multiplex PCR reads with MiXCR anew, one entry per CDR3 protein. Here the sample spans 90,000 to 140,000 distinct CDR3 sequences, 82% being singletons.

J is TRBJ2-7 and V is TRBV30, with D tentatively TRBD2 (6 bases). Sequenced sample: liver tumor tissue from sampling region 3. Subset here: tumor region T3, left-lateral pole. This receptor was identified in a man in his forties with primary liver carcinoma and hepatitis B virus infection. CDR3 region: CTWTKGSYEQYF. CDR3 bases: TGTACCTGGACTAAGGGTTCCTACGAGCAGTACTTC.